Listed below are T cell receptor beta chains from one sample, sequenced in a study of radiotherapy plus CTLA-4 blockade in lung cancer. Some clones are missing from TCRdb's copy, which holds only in-frame ones; the method was immunoSEQ multiplex PCR. The data hold some 43,000 clones, with 82% observed a single time. Material: peripheral blood, obtained from a patient treated with radiotherapy plus ipilimumab. The receptors here all came from a human donor with non-small cell lung cancer who had stable disease on radiotherapy plus ipilimumab. CDR3s include the opening cysteine and the closing phenylalanine or tryptophan. D genes are given only for firm matches. Clone size appears in some rows only: once, few, many, or a class for an expanded clone.

TRBD2,TRBJ2-2,TRBV28,NA,CASRGGTRGRELFF,TGTGCCAGCAGGGGGGGGACGCGTGGCCGGGAGCTGTTTTTT
TRBD1,TRBJ2-5,TRBV6-6,NA,CASSVGQGLETQYF,TGTGCCAGCAGCGTGGGACAGGGGCTAGAGACCCAGTACTTC
TRBD1,TRBJ2-6,TRBV9,NA,CASSETGGAGANVLTF,TGTGCCAGCAGCGAAACAGGGGGAGCTGGGGCCAACGTCCTGACTTTC
TRBD2,TRBJ2-2,TRBV5-1,NA,CASSTSGRSNTGELFF,TGCGCCAGCAGCACTAGCGGGAGGTCGAACACCGGGGAGCTGTTTTTT
NA,TRBJ2-5,TRBV4-1,few,CASSQSSGVTPLQETQYF,TGCGCCAGCAGCCAATCCTCGGGAGTCACCCCATTACAAGAGACCCAGTACTTC
TRBD1,TRBJ2-5,TRBV19,NA,CASSIGRGRGETQYF,TGTGCCAGTAGTATCGGCAGGGGGCGAGGAGAGACCCAGTACTTC
TRBD1,TRBJ2-3,TRBV7-3,NA,CASSTGTGGADTQYF,TGTGCCAGCAGTACCGGGACAGGGGGCGCAGATACGCAGTATTTT
NA,TRBJ2-7,TRBV6-4,NA,CASRADGKDSYEQYF,TGTGCCAGCAGGGCCGACGGGAAGGACTCCTACGAGCAGTACTTC
NA,TRBJ2-1,TRBV15,few,CATSRARTYNEQFF,TGTGCCACCAGCAGGGCCCGAACCTACAATGAGCAGTTCTTC
TRBD2,TRBJ2-7,TRBV27,NA,CASSPDGLAGEVVYEQYF,TGTGCCAGCAGTCCCGACGGACTAGCGGGAGAGGTGGTCTACGAGCAGTACTTC
TRBD2,TRBJ2-7,TRBV5-4,NA,CASSSQLAGKTYEQYF,TGTGCCAGCAGCTCCCAACTAGCGGGAAAGACATACGAGCAGTACTTC
TRBD2,TRBJ2-1,TRBV2,NA,CASSEALRLAGGYDEQFF,TGTGCCAGCAGTGAAGCGCTTCGGCTAGCGGGAGGATACGATGAGCAGTTCTTC
NA,TRBJ2-2,TRBV21-1,few,CASSKVGGRPGELFF,TGTGCCAGCAGCAAAGTGGGGGGGCGCCCCGGGGAGCTGTTTTTT
TRBD2,TRBJ2-3,TRBV6-5,once,CASSYSMGGPQDTQYF,TGTGCCAGCAGTTACTCGATGGGAGGGCCCCAAGATACGCAGTATTTT
TRBD1,TRBJ2-1,TRBV30,NA,CAWRAGQGFNEQFF,TGTGCCTGGAGGGCGGGACAGGGCTTCAATGAGCAGTTCTTC
NA,TRBJ2-1,TRBV7-9,NA,CASSPGTFWGNSYNEQFF,TGTGCCAGCAGCCCCGGGACTTTTTGGGGGAATTCCTACAATGAGCAGTTCTTC
NA,TRBJ1-1,TRBV19,NA,CASSIQTGSHTEAFF,TGTGCCAGTAGTATTCAAACCGGGAGTCACACTGAAGCTTTCTTT
TRBD2,TRBJ2-3,TRBV11-1,NA,CASSPSVLAGGQHF,TGTGCCAGCAGCCCGTCAGTACTAGCGGGAGGGCAACATTTT
NA,TRBJ1-1,TRBV18,NA,CASSPALTENTEAFF,TGTGCCAGCTCACCAGCCCTGACAGAGAACACTGAAGCTTTCTTT
TRBD1,TRBJ1-2,TRBV6-1,NA,CASRPGQLYGYTF,TGTGCCAGCAGACCGGGACAGCTATATGGCTACACCTTC
TRBD1,TRBJ2-1,TRBV11-1,NA,CASQLRPGQGRNEQFF,TGTGCCTCCCAGCTCCGCCCGGGACAGGGGAGGAATGAGCAGTTCTTC
NA,TRBJ2-7,TRBV5-1,NA,CASAASSGAESSYEQYF,TGCGCCAGCGCAGCCTCGTCTGGAGCGGAGAGCTCCTACGAGCAGTACTTC
NA,TRBJ2-1,TRBV19,NA,CASSISQGGKSGNEQFF,TGTGCCAGTAGTATAAGTCAGGGGGGCAAGTCGGGTAATGAGCAGTTCTTC
TRBD1,TRBJ1-2,TRBV15,NA,CATSRGTGRDYGYTF,TGTGCCACCAGCAGGGGGACAGGACGAGACTATGGCTACACCTTC
NA,TRBJ2-3,TRBV7-2,NA,CASSPSGIYTDTQYF,TGTGCCAGCAGCCCTTCCGGGATCTACACAGATACGCAGTATTTT
NA,TRBJ2-7,TRBV4-1,NA,CASSQGLISGKSYEQYF,TGCGCCAGCAGCCAAGGTTTGATCTCGGGGAAGTCCTACGAGCAGTACTTC
NA,TRBJ2-7,TRBV10-2,NA,CASRGGQTGVGEQYF,TGCGCCAGCAGGGGGGGGCAGACAGGGGTGGGAGAGCAGTACTTC
TRBD2,TRBJ2-1,TRBV4-2,NA,CASSQDRAFEGGRASRNEQFF,TGTGCCAGCAGCCAAGATAGGGCCTTTGAAGGCGGGAGGGCCAGTCGAAATGAGCAGTTCTTC